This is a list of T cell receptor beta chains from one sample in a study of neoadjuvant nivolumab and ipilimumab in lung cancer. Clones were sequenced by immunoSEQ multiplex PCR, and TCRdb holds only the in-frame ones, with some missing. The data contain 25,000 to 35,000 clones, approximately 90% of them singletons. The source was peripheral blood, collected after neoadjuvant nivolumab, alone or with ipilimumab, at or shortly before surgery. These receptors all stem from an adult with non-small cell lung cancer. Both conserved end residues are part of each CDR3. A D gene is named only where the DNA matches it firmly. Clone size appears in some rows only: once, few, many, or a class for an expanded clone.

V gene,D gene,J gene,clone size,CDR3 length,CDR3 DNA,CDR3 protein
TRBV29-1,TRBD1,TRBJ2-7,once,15,TGCAGCGTTGAAGATTGGGGGACAGGGACCTACGAGCAGTACTTC,CSVEDWGTGTYEQYF
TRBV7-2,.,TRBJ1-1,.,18,TGTGCCAGCAGCTTAGAGTCTGGTGCGCCCAGGGTGAACACTGAAGCTTTCTTT,CASSLESGAPRVNTEAFF
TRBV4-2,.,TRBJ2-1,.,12,TGTGCCAGCAGCCAGACTATCAATGAGCAGTTCTTC,CASSQTINEQFF
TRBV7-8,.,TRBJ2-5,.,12,TGTGCCAGCAGCTTAAGCCGGGAGACCCAGTACTTC,CASSLSRETQYF
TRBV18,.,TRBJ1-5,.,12,TGTGCCAGCTCACCTAGCAATCAGCCCCAGCATTTT,CASSPSNQPQHF
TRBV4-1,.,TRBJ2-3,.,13,TGCGCCAGCAGCCAACAGCGGACAGATACGCAGTATTTT,CASSQQRTDTQYF
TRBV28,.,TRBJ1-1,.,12,TGTGCCAGCACCAAAGGGCAGCGGGAAGCTTTCTTT,CASTKGQREAFF
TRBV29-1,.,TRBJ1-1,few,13,TGCAGCGTCCAGGAGGGGGGTGGCACTGAAGCTTTCTTT,CSVQEGGGTEAFF
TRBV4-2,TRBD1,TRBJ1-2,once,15,TGTGCCAGCAGCCAAGAGAGGCAGGGGGGCGGTGGCTACACCTTC,CASSQERQGGGGYTF
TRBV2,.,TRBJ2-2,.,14,TGTGCCAGCCGGAGGGTCGCGAACACCGGGGAGCTGTTTTTT,CASRRVANTGELFF
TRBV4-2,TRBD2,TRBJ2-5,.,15,TGTGCCAGCAGCCAAGAGACTAGCGGAAAAGAGACCCAGTACTTC,CASSQETSGKETQYF
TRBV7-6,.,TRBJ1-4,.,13,TGTGCCAGCAGCTTAGCCAGTCTTGAAAAACTGTTTTTT,CASSLASLEKLFF
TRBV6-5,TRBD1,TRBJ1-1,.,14,TGTGCCAGCAGGCCGTCACAGGGGGCTACTGAAGCTTTCTTT,CASRPSQGATEAFF
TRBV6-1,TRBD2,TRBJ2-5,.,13,TGTGCCAGCAGTGTGGAGCGGGGAGAGACCCAGTACTTC,CASSVERGETQYF
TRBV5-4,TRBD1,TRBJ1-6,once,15,TGTGCCAGCAGCCCCGGGACAGGGTATAATTCACCCCTCCACTTT,CASSPGTGYNSPLHF
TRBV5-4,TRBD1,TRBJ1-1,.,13,TGTGCCAGCAGCGCGACAGGGCTCACTGAAGCTTTCTTT,CASSATGLTEAFF